A selection of T cell receptor beta chains follows, all from one sample in a study of T cell repertoires in cytomegalovirus infection. TCRdb fed the reads into MiXCR, producing one record per CDR3 protein. The sample contains about 260,000 distinct CDR3 sequences, 12% to 15% of which appear only once. Sequenced: PBMCs. These receptors all come from a human donor in good health (CMV status not recorded). Some clones in this sample may be carry-over from other donors' samples. Both conserved end residues are part of each CDR3. The order of the fields is J gene, clone size, V gene, D gene, CDR3 protein, CDR3 DNA. The D gene is left open where the match is weak. Expanded clones are given a class, and other clones once, few, many or no size at all.

j_call: TRBJ2-1
clone_size: .
v_call: TRBV27
d_call: .
cdr3_aa: CASRPGRGTYNEQFF
cdr3_nt: TGTGCCAGCAGACCAGGGAGGGGGACCTACAATGAGCAGTTCTTC

j_call: TRBJ1-1
clone_size: few
v_call: TRBV4-1
d_call: .
cdr3_aa: CATKPGGSNTEAFF
cdr3_nt: TGCGCCACCAAGCCCGGGGGATCGAACACTGAAGCTTTCTTT

j_call: TRBJ2-7
clone_size: many
v_call: TRBV7-2
d_call: .
cdr3_aa: CASSLFLWGSSYEQYF
cdr3_nt: TGTGCCAGCAGCTTATTTTTATGGGGGAGCTCCTACGAGCAGTACTTC

j_call: TRBJ2-5
clone_size: few
v_call: TRBV2
d_call: TRBD2
cdr3_aa: CASSGGVAGEETQYF
cdr3_nt: TGTGCCAGCAGTGGGGGGGTAGCGGGAGAAGAGACCCAGTACTTC

j_call: TRBJ2-5
clone_size: few
v_call: TRBV20-1
d_call: TRBD2
cdr3_aa: CSYAGGGQETQYF
cdr3_nt: TGCAGCTACGCCGGCGGGGGACAAGAGACCCAGTACTTC

j_call: TRBJ1-5
clone_size: few
v_call: TRBV6-2/TRBV6-3
d_call: .
cdr3_aa: CASSLLDPTATQHF
cdr3_nt: TGTGCCAGCAGCCTACTAGACCCGACAGCAACCCAGCATTTT

j_call: TRBJ2-1
clone_size: .
v_call: TRBV28
d_call: TRBD2
cdr3_aa: CASIPGGRSGNDEQFF
cdr3_nt: TGTGCCAGCATCCCGGGCGGGAGGTCGGGGAACGATGAGCAGTTCTTC

j_call: TRBJ1-2
clone_size: many
v_call: TRBV27
d_call: .
cdr3_aa: CASGYLSGGYTF
cdr3_nt: TGTGCCAGCGGGTACTTATCGGGCGGCTACACCTTC

j_call: TRBJ2-7
clone_size: many
v_call: TRBV7-2
d_call: .
cdr3_aa: CASSGRDSSSVYSYEQYF
cdr3_nt: TGTGCCAGCAGCGGACGGGACTCTTCGTCCGTTTATTCCTACGAGCAGTACTTC

j_call: TRBJ2-6
clone_size: few
v_call: TRBV5-4
d_call: .
cdr3_aa: CASSSPGPSAVGANVLTF
cdr3_nt: TGTGCCAGCAGCTCACCGGGGCCGTCAGCGGTCGGGGCCAACGTCCTGACTTTC

j_call: TRBJ2-1
clone_size: few
v_call: TRBV6-6
d_call: TRBD1
cdr3_aa: CASSPSDRVNEQFF
cdr3_nt: TGTGCCAGCAGTCCTTCCGACAGGGTTAATGAGCAGTTCTTC

j_call: TRBJ1-2
clone_size: .
v_call: TRBV28
d_call: .
cdr3_aa: CASSPPAGSYGYTF
cdr3_nt: TGTGCCAGCAGCCCCCCCGCGGGAAGCTATGGCTACACCTTC

j_call: TRBJ2-3
clone_size: many
v_call: TRBV6-1
d_call: .
cdr3_aa: CASSVDSLAGAGTDTQYF
cdr3_nt: TGTGCCAGCAGTGTCGATTCGTTGGCGGGGGCCGGAACAGATACGCAGTATTTT

j_call: TRBJ2-7
clone_size: .
v_call: TRBV20-1
d_call: .
cdr3_aa: CSATALPYEQYF
cdr3_nt: TGCAGTGCGACGGCCTTGCCCTACGAGCAGTACTTC